The 26 T cell receptor beta chains below all came from one sample that was sequenced in a study of CD4 T cells in relation to SARS-CoV-2 and coronaviruses. For these receptors, no antigen is known. Some clones are missing from TCRdb's copy, which holds only in-frame ones; the method was immunoSEQ multiplex PCR. The sample yields 35,000 to 40,000 clones, 60% to 85% seen once. Material: memory CD4+ T cells from PBMCs, cultured in vitro. Every receptor here comes from an adult with COVID-19.

This clone was seen a handful of times. The CDR3 here is CASSPLAKNIQYF. The CDR3 DNA follows: TGTGCCAGCAGTCCCCTAGCCAAAAACATTCAGTACTTC. The rearrangement links TRBV27 to TRBJ2-4; D ambiguous. Germline lookup yields CDR1 MNHEY and CDR2 SMNVEV (reference sequence). The CDR3 sequence is 13 residues long. V lost 5 bases, J lost 0 bases, and 5 bases lay in between.

The chain recombines TRBV5-4 with TRBJ2-3; TRBD2 is a possible D gene (6 bases). Trimming left V 1 base short and J 4 bases short, with 13 bases between. The CDR3 is 15 amino acids. CDR1 is SGHNT, CDR2 YYREEE, per germline (reference sequence). The CDR3: CASSLRRARPDTQYF. The CDR3 DNA reads as TGTGCCAGCAGCTTGAGGAGGGCCCGACCAGATACGCAGTATTTT.

V gene TRBV7-9 combines with J gene TRBJ1-1; 12 nucleotides align to TRBD1. Unmatched junction bases numbered 2, after V lost 4 bases and J lost 2 bases. The V gene's germline CDR1 is SEHNR and CDR2 FQNEAQ (reference sequence). CDR3 length equals 15 residues. The CDR3 spells CASSWDRGRNTEAFF. The CDR3 region has the DNA TGTGCCAGCAGCTGGGACAGGGGGCGAAACACTGAAGCTTTCTTT.

This chain uses TRBV18 with TRBJ2-7; the match to TRBD1 covers 10 bases. The CDR3 loop spans 15 amino acids. Trimming took 4 bases from V and 5 from J; bases not matched to a gene: 8. Germline CDR1 KGHSH, CDR2 LQKENI. For the CDR3, the DNA is TGTGCCAGCTCACGGCCGGGACAGGGGTACGACGAGCAGTACTTC. This translates into CASSRPGQGYDEQYF.

This clone occurred once. This chain uses TRBV7-9 with TRBJ2-5; 9 positions match TRBD2. Looked up from germline, CDR1 is SEHNR and CDR2 is FQNEAQ (reference sequence). V was clipped by 5 bases and J by 4 bases; unmatched bases: 20. The CDR3 sequence is 19 residues long. The CDR3 sequence is CASSPSSRLAAKFRETQYF. CDR3 coding DNA: TGTGCCAGCAGCCCCTCATCTAGACTAGCGGCGAAGTTCCGAGAGACCCAGTACTTC.

The CDR3 nucleotides read TGCGCCAGCTACGACACAGATACGCAGTATTTT. Its translation is CASYDTDTQYF. The chain is built from TRBV5-1 and TRBJ2-3; no firm D call. Germline assignment: CDR1 SGHRS and CDR2 YFSETQ. The CDR3 is 11 amino acids. Trimming cost V 7 bases and J 2 bases, with 5 bases left between them.

This clone has only a few counts. The chain uses TRBV6-2 or TRBV6-3 and TRBJ1-5, with 9 bases lining up with TRBD1. CDR3 length equals 16 residues. The ends lost 6 bases at V and 0 bases at J; junction bases unmatched: 6. CDR1 is MNHEY and CDR2 is SVGEGT in the germline V gene. The CDR3 loop reads CASSRTGGYSNQPQHF. In nucleotides, the CDR3 is TGTGCCAGCAGCCGAACAGGGGGCTATAGCAATCAGCCCCAGCATTTT.

The gene calls are TRBV4-2 and TRBJ2-2, with D hard to call. CDR1 and CDR2 from the germline V gene are LGHNA and YNFKEQ. V lost 4 bases to trimming and J lost 1 base, with 7 bases between them. CDR3 size: 14 residues. The CDR3 loop is CASSPNGNTGELFF. CDR3 in DNA: TGTGCCAGCAGCCCTAATGGGAACACCGGGGAGCTGTTTTTT.

V gene TRBV19 combines with J gene TRBJ2-2; 8 nucleotides align to TRBD2. Per germline, CDR1 LNHDA and CDR2 SQIVND (reference sequence). CDR3 length equals 15 residues. J lost 5 bases, V lost 10 bases, and 12 bases had no gene match. In DNA, the CDR3 is TGTGCCATCGGGACCGGGACTAGGGGAACCGGGGAGCTGTTTTTT. This codes for CAIGTGTRGTGELFF. The whole variable domain, remainder taken from reference TRBV19 and TRBJ2-2, is DGGITQSPKYLFRKEGQNVTLSCEQNLNHDAMYWYRQDPGQGLRLIYYSQIVNDFQKGDIAEGYSVSREKKESFPLTVTSAQKNPTAFYLCAIGTGTRGTGELFFGEGSRLTVL.

V is TRBV9 and J is TRBJ1-4; 8 bases align to TRBD1. The V gene's germline CDR1 is SGDLS and CDR2 YYNGEE. This CDR3 comprises 15 residues. V gave up 0 bases and J gave up 4 bases; unmatched junction bases: 2. DNA of the CDR3: TGTGCCAGCAGCGTAGGGACAGGGTTTAATGAAAAACTGTTTTTT. It specifies CASSVGTGFNEKLFF.

The CDR3 coding sequence is TGTGCCAGCAGCTTAGGATGGGTTGCAACTAATGAAAAACTGTTTTTT. It translates to CASSLGWVATNEKLFF. V is TRBV7-9 and J is TRBJ1-4, with D unclear. Trimming stripped 1 base from V and 0 bases from J, with 9 bases between. The CDR3 contains 16 residues. Per the germline V gene, CDR1 is SEHNR and CDR2 is FQNEAQ (reference sequence).

The J gene is TRBJ2-7, the V gene TRBV2; perhaps TRBD2 as D (6 bases). CDR3 length: 14 amino acids. The V end was cut by 7 bases, the J end by 4 bases, with 17 bases between. Germline-derived CDR1 and CDR2 are SNHLY and FYNNEI. CDR3 protein: CASNPPGGLYEQYF. DNA of the CDR3: TGTGCCAGCAACCCCCCTGGAGGGTTATACGAGCAGTACTTC. The full variable domain, completed using reference TRBV2 and TRBJ2-7, is EPEVTQTPSHQVTQMGQEVILRCVPISNHLYFYWYRQILGQKVEFLVSFYNNEISEKSEIFDDQFSVERPDGSNFTLKIRSTKLEDSAMYFCASNPPGGLYEQYFGPGTRLTVT.

Sample share makes this clone medium-sized. The chain uses TRBV28 and TRBJ2-6; D might be TRBD2 (6 bases). Germline V lookup: CDR1 MDHEN, CDR2 SYDVKM. Trimming left V 4 bases short and J 0 bases short, with 10 bases between. CDR3 length: 16 amino acids. CDR3: CASSSGESSGANVLTF. Here the CDR3 DNA reads TGTGCCAGCAGTTCGGGAGAGAGCTCTGGGGCCAACGTCCTGACTTTC.

The V call is TRBV7-2, the J call TRBJ2-1; D not certain. From germline, CDR1 is SGHTA and CDR2 FQGNSA. Between the trimmed V and J ends, which lost 5 bases and 6 bases, there was a span of 11 bases. This CDR3 has 13 residues. The DNA for the CDR3 is TGTGCCAGCAGCCCCAGACTCGCCAATGAGCAGTTCTTC. As protein: CASSPRLANEQFF.

The count of this clone is one. The chain uses TRBV4-2 and TRBJ2-3; TRBD2 aligns across 10 bases. Trimming at V came to 3 bases and at J to 5 bases, leaving 8 bases not matched to a gene. Germline values: CDR1 LGHNA, CDR2 YNFKEQ. This CDR3 contains 16 residues. CDR3 protein: CASSHQSGRAEDTQYF. In nucleotides, the CDR3 is TGTGCCAGCAGCCACCAAAGCGGGAGGGCCGAAGATACGCAGTATTTT.

The chain recombines TRBV20-1 with TRBJ2-3; no clear D gene. CDR3 length: 15 residues. Between the trimmed V and J ends, which lost 3 bases and 4 bases, there was a span of 17 bases. Looked up from germline, CDR1 is DFQATT and CDR2 is SNEGSKA (reference sequence). The CDR3 loop reads CSASQIISSADTQYF. In nucleotides, the CDR3 is TGCAGTGCTAGTCAGATAATTTCATCGGCAGATACGCAGTATTTT.

The chain carries TRBV10-3 and TRBJ2-2, with unresolved D. Germline CDR1 ENHRY, CDR2 SYGVKD. Trimming cost V 3 bases and J 4 bases, with 15 bases left between them. This CDR3 has 16 residues. The CDR3 protein is CAISDPDLQVTGELFF. The CDR3 DNA sequence: TGTGCCATCAGTGACCCGGACCTCCAGGTCACCGGGGAGCTGTTTTTT.

J is TRBJ2-3 and V is TRBV6-4, with D perhaps TRBD1 (6 bases). The CDR3 loop spans 14 amino acids. Germline lookup yields CDR1 MRHNA and CDR2 SNTAGT. V gave up 2 bases and J gave up 2 bases, with 8 bases separating them. CDR3 amino acids: CASSDRTDTDTQYF. In DNA, the CDR3 is TGTGCCAGCAGTGACCGGACAGACACAGATACGCAGTATTTT.

This clone was observed once. The V and J genes are TRBV19 and TRBJ2-6; TRBD1 matches at 8 bases. In germline, CDR1 is LNHDA, CDR2 SQIVND (reference sequence). V was pared by 6 bases and J by 0 bases, with 4 bases of the junction left unmatched. The length of the CDR3 is 16 residues. CDR3 residues: CASRKTGGSGANVLTF. CDR3 sequence (DNA): TGTGCCAGTAGGAAAACAGGGGGCTCTGGGGCCAACGTCCTGACTTTC.

The rearrangement joins TRBV3-1 (or the pseudogene TRBV3-2) to TRBJ2-3; D ambiguous. Trimming pared 0 bases from V and 9 bases from J, leaving 13 bases between. CDR1 is LGHDT and CDR2 is YNNKEL in the germline V gene (reference sequence). There are 14 residues in the CDR3. DNA for the CDR3: TGTGCCAGCAGCCAAGATAGTTGGCCTCCGACGCAGTATTTT. Its protein product is CASSQDSWPPTQYF.

The genes are TRBV15 and TRBJ2-7, with 7 bases that match TRBD1. Looked up from germline, CDR1 is LNHNV and CDR2 is YYDKDF (reference sequence). This CDR3 region has 14 residues. J gave up 5 bases and V 5 bases, and 9 bases lay outside the gene matches. CDR3 bases: TGTGCCACCAGCGATCCGGGACAGAGCGACGAGCAGTACTTC. Its translation: CATSDPGQSDEQYF.

This chain links TRBV28 with TRBJ1-4; the D is unclear. The germline V gene has CDR1 MDHEN and CDR2 SYDVKM. This CDR3 is 14 amino acids long. Trimming cost V 4 bases and J 8 bases, with 14 bases left between them. CDR3 sequence (DNA): TGTGCCAGCAGTTCCGGGGATCTAATAGAAAAACTGTTTTTT. Translated, it gives CASSSGDLIEKLFF.

This chain links TRBV18 with TRBJ1-2, with TRBD1 matching over 10 bases. CDR3 length: 13 residues. J was trimmed by 6 bases and V by 3 bases; bases with no gene match: 1. CDR1 and CDR2 (germline): KGHSH, LQKENI. CDR3 region: CASSPGQGDGYTF. The CDR3 DNA sequence: TGTGCCAGCTCACCTGGACAGGGGGATGGCTACACCTTC.

The rearrangement links TRBV7-2 to TRBJ2-6, with unresolved D. The CDR3 has 15 amino acids. Germline values: CDR1 SGHTA, CDR2 FQGNSA. V shed 2 bases and J shed 0 bases, with 5 bases lying between them. The CDR3 here is CASSLLGSGANVLTF. The DNA of the CDR3 is TGTGCCAGCAGCTTACTCGGCTCTGGGGCCAACGTCCTGACTTTC.

The chain employs TRBV9 and TRBJ2-2, with TRBD2 identical over 8 bases. V dropped 7 bases and J dropped 4; count of bases not matched to a gene: 9. The CDR3 has 15 residues. The germline V gene has CDR1 SGDLS and CDR2 YYNGEE. The CDR3 nucleotides read TGTGCCAGCTCTCCAGCGGGAGCGGGCACCGGGGAGCTGTTTTTT. Translated: CASSPAGAGTGELFF. Full variable domain (missing parts from reference TRBV9 and TRBJ2-2): DSGVTQTPKHLITATGQRVTLRCSPRSGDLSVYWYQQSLDQGLQFLIQYYNGEERAKGNILERFSAQQFPDLHSELNLSSLELGDSALYFCASSPAGAGTGELFFGEGSRLTVL.

This clone appeared a single time. The chain is built from TRBV5-4 and TRBJ2-1; 9 bases map to TRBD1. The germline V gene has CDR1 SGHNT and CDR2 YYREEE (reference sequence). Unmatched junction bases numbered 17, after V lost 4 bases and J lost 15 bases. The CDR3 sequence is 15 residues long. CDR3 sequence reads: CASSPTRGQGQGRFF. CDR3 coding DNA: TGTGCCAGCAGCCCAACCCGGGGACAGGGTCAGGGTCGGTTCTTC.